The 7 T cell receptor beta chains below come from one sample, sequenced in a study of neoadjuvant anti-PD-1 for oral cavity cancer. The assay was immunoSEQ multiplex PCR, and TCRdb's table has in-frame clones only and misses some. The table lists 84,000 or so clones, around 80% of them singletons, with around 3.1% in the top ten. Here the sequenced sample was PBMCs, taken before nivolumab (anti-PD-1) treatment. These receptor sequences come from a person aged 40 to 85 with oral cavity squamous cell carcinoma.

This rearrangement joins TRBV7-3 to TRBJ2-3, with TRBD2 matching over 16 bases. Germline assignment: CDR1 SGHTA and CDR2 FQGTGA. V shed 5 bases and J 8 bases; nucleotides not matched to a gene: 7. There are 16 residues in the CDR3. The CDR3 loop reads CASSLGLAGGPGTQYF. CDR3 sequence (DNA): TGTGCCAGCAGCCTGGGACTAGCGGGAGGGCCGGGTACGCAGTATTTT.

This chain uses TRBV5-1 with TRBJ1-1; D is unresolved. This CDR3 is built from 13 residues. V was shortened by 4 bases and J by 6 bases, with 13 bases between the two germline ends. Germline CDR1 reads SGHRS; CDR2 reads YFSETQ. In DNA, the CDR3 is TGCGCCAGCAGCCCCTCGAGACAAGCTGAAGCTTTCTTT. This translates into CASSPSRQAEAFF.

The chain uses TRBV6-5 and TRBJ2-5, with D hard to call. CDR1 is MNHEY and CDR2 is SVGAGI in the germline V gene. The ends were cut back, 7 bases at V and 4 bases at J, with 10 bases in the middle. The CDR3 is 12 residues long. This CDR3 reads CASNGRGETQYF. DNA of the CDR3: TGTGCCAGCAATGGCAGAGGAGAGACCCAGTACTTC.

The chain links TRBV4-1 to TRBJ2-3; TRBD1 matches at 9 bases. This CDR3 contains 18 residues. Germline V gene lookup returns CDR1 MGHRA and CDR2 YSYEKL. Germline trimming cut 0 bases from V and 0 bases from J; bases unmatched to any gene: 7. CDR3 DNA sequence: TGCGCCAGCAGCCAAGAGGGAATGGGACAGGGCAGCACAGATACGCAGTATTTT. Translated: CASSQEGMGQGSTDTQYF.

V and J are TRBV27 and TRBJ1-1; TRBD1 might be the D (5 bases). This CDR3 comprises 14 residues. Trimming removed 6 bases at V and 5 bases at J, with 16 bases between. Germline lookup yields CDR1 MNHEY and CDR2 SMNVEV (reference sequence). The CDR3 sequence: CASSGTGTRTEAFF. The DNA of the CDR3 is TGTGCCAGCAGCGGGACGGGGACGCGGACTGAAGCTTTCTTT.

This clone was detected only a few times. The V call is TRBV27, the J call TRBJ1-2; the match to TRBD1 covers 9 bases. V gave up 8 bases and J gave up 3 bases; unmatched junction bases: 10. The CDR3 runs to 15 residues. Germline V gene sequence: CDR1 MNHEY, CDR2 SMNVEV (reference sequence). The CDR3 DNA follows: TGTGCCAGCGGAACTCTACAGGGGGCGGACTATGGCTACACCTTC. Translating gives CASGTLQGADYGYTF.

The rearrangement uses TRBV5-4 and TRBJ2-2; TRBD2 agrees at 8 bases. Germline CDR1 is SGHNT and CDR2 is YYREEE (reference sequence). This CDR3 has 15 residues. The junction had 10 bases not matched to a gene; V was cut back by 6 bases and J by 6 bases. The CDR3 loop reads CASIRREDVAGELFF. The CDR3 DNA reads as TGTGCCAGCATCCGGCGGGAGGATGTTGCCGGGGAGCTGTTTTTT.